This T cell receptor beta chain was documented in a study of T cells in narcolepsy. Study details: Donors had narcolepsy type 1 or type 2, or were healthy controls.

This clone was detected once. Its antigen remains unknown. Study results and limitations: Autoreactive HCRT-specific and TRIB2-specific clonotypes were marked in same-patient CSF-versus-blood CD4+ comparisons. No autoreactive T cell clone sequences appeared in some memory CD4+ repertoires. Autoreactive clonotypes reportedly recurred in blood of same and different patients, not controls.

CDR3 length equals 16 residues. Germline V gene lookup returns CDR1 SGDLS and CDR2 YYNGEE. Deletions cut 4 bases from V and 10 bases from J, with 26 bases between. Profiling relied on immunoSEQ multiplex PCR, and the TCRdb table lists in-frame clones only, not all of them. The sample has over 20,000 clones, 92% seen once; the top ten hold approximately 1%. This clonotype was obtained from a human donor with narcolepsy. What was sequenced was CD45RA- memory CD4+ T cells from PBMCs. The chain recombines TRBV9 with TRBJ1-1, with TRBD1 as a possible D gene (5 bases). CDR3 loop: CASSLADISGSGGAFF. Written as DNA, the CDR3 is TGTGCCAGCAGCCTTGCAGATATTTCAGGGTCGGGGGGAGCTTTCTTT.